What follows are 17 T cell receptor beta chains derived from one specimen sequenced in a study of cytomegalovirus exposure and HLA in healthy donors. The study ran its PCR with 60 Vbeta and 13 Jbeta primers. TCRdb keeps only in-frame clones here, not all; method: immunoSEQ multiplex PCR. This repertoire includes tens of thousands of clones. The source material was PBMCs. Receptor source: a man between 18 and 29 years old in good health and CMV-seropositive.

This chain uses TRBV4-1 with TRBJ2-2; 7 bases map to TRBD2. Looked up from germline, CDR1 is MGHRA and CDR2 is YSYEKL. V was pared by 1 base and J by 2 bases, with 4 bases of the junction left unmatched. The CDR3 runs to 16 residues. CDR3 DNA sequence: TGCGCCAGCAGCCAAGCTCCGGGGGGAAACACCGGGGAGCTGTTTTTT. It yields the protein CASSQAPGGNTGELFF.

The gene calls are TRBV2 and TRBJ1-1; 7 bases agree with TRBD1. The V and J ends lost 8 bases and 2 bases, in that order; junction bases with no gene match: 11. The CDR3 runs to 15 residues. Germline CDR1 and CDR2: SNHLY and FYNNEI. The CDR3 DNA reads as TGTGCCAGCTCGACAGGGATATTTGACAACACTGAAGCTTTCTTT. Translated: CASSTGIFDNTEAFF.

The J gene is TRBJ2-1, the V gene TRBV18; D may be TRBD1 (5 bases). This CDR3 spans 14 amino acids. Germline V lookup: CDR1 KGHSH, CDR2 LQKENI. Trimming removed 6 bases at V and 4 bases at J, with 13 bases between. CDR3 nucleotide sequence: TGTGCCAGCTCCTCCGAGGCAGGGTACAATGAGCAGTTCTTC. Protein: CASSSEAGYNEQFF.

The rearrangement links TRBV6-1 to TRBJ1-5; D unresolved. CDR1 and CDR2 (germline): MNHNS, SASEGT. The V and J ends lost 1 base and 4 bases respectively, with 8 bases between them. CDR3 length equals 14 residues. The CDR3 DNA reads as TGTGCCAGCAGTGAAGATTCAGAAAATCAGCCCCAGCATTTT. Translating gives CASSEDSENQPQHF.

The chain uses TRBV5-1 and TRBJ2-2; TRBD1 matches 9 bases. Looked up from germline, CDR1 is SGHRS and CDR2 is YFSETQ. V was pared by 2 bases and J by 6 bases, with 8 bases of the junction left unmatched. CDR3 length: 16 residues. CDR3: CASSLSGQGNSGELFF. The CDR3 coding sequence is TGCGCCAGCAGCTTAAGTGGACAGGGGAATTCCGGGGAGCTGTTTTTT.

The chain recombines TRBV29-1 with TRBJ1-1; possible D gene TRBD1, 5 bases. This CDR3 has 14 amino acids. Per germline, CDR1 SQVTM and CDR2 ANQGSEA. Trimming took 5 bases from V and 0 from J, leaving 13 bases between them. CDR3 loop: CSVMGGIVNTEAFF. CDR3 in DNA: TGCAGCGTTATGGGGGGTATCGTGAACACTGAAGCTTTCTTT.

The chain joins TRBV5-1 to TRBJ2-2; 9 bases map to TRBD2. CDR1 is SGHRS, CDR2 YFSETQ, per germline. J gave up 7 bases and V 2 bases, and 9 bases lay outside the gene matches. The CDR3 totals 16 residues. In DNA, the CDR3 is TGCGCCAGCAGCTTCGGTTTAGCGGGAGAGGACGGGGAGCTGTTTTTT. Translating it yields CASSFGLAGEDGELFF.

The chain employs TRBV6-1 and TRBJ2-7; 7 bases match TRBD2. The CDR3 is made up of 14 amino acids. V lost 3 bases to trimming and J lost 3 bases; unmatched junction nucleotides: 5. Germline CDR1 is MNHNS and CDR2 is SASEGT. CDR3 in amino acids: CASSDGDYRYEQYF. CDR3 DNA sequence: TGTGCCAGCAGTGATGGGGACTACCGCTACGAGCAGTACTTC.

The chain joins TRBV6-4 to TRBJ2-3, with 9 bases matching TRBD2. This CDR3 contains 14 residues. Germline-derived CDR1 and CDR2 are MRHNA and SNTAGT. The ends lost 4 bases at V and 1 base at J; junction bases unmatched: 0. DNA of the CDR3: TGTGCCAGCAGTGGGACTAGCGGCACAGATACGCAGTATTTT. This sequence encodes CASSGTSGTDTQYF.

The rearrangement links TRBV6-1 to TRBJ2-7; D is uncertain. V lost 4 bases and J lost 3, with 10 bases in between. CDR1 is MNHNS, CDR2 SASEGT, per germline. This CDR3 comprises 13 residues. The CDR3 DNA reads TGTGCCAGCAGTGGTCGCTCAGGCTACGAGCAGTACTTC. It codes for CASSGRSGYEQYF.

The V and J genes are TRBV6-1 and TRBJ2-6, with no clear D. Germline CDR1 MNHNS, CDR2 SASEGT. The germline V and J ends were trimmed by 2 bases and 1 base, with 6 bases remaining between them. CDR3 length equals 15 residues. The CDR3 protein is CASSERSSGANVLTF. DNA of the CDR3: TGTGCCAGCAGTGAACGCAGTTCTGGGGCCAACGTCCTGACTTTC.

The chain couples TRBV2 to TRBJ2-2, with 10 nucleotides matching TRBD1. The CDR3 loop spans 18 amino acids. The germline gives CDR1 SNHLY, CDR2 FYNNEI. J gave up 0 bases and V 6 bases, and 10 bases lay outside the gene matches. CDR3 protein: CASRPYSDRGPNTGELFF. CDR3 coding DNA: TGTGCCAGCAGGCCATACTCCGACAGGGGGCCGAACACCGGGGAGCTGTTTTTT.

The chain couples TRBV30 to TRBJ1-2, with TRBD1 as a possible D gene (6 bases). The CDR3 covers 12 residues. V lost 3 bases and J 1 base, leaving 6 bases between the germline ends. Germline CDR1 is GTSNPN and CDR2 is SVGIG (reference sequence). DNA for the CDR3: TGTGCCTGGAGGGACAGTAACTATGGCTACACCTTC. Translating gives CAWRDSNYGYTF. The full variable domain, completed using reference TRBV30 and TRBJ1-2, is SQTIHQWPATLVQPVGSPLSLECTVEGTSNPNLYWYRQAAGRGLQLLFYSVGIGQISSEVPQNLSASRPQDRQFILSSKKLLLSDSGFYLCAWRDSNYGYTFGSGTRLTVV.

V and J are TRBV11-3 and TRBJ2-5; 10 bases map to TRBD1. V was pared by 2 bases and J by 5 bases, with 5 bases of the junction left unmatched. Per germline, CDR1 SGHNT and CDR2 YENEEA. The CDR3 covers 15 residues. CDR3 in DNA: TGTGCCAGCAGCTTAACGGGGACAGGGGTCGAGACCCAGTACTTC. It encodes CASSLTGTGVETQYF.

The chain employs TRBV7-6 and TRBJ2-1, with D perhaps matching TRBD2 (5 bases). CDR1 is SGHVS, CDR2 FNYEAQ, per germline. This CDR3 contains 16 residues. V was trimmed by 2 bases and J by 5 bases, leaving 16 bases between them. CDR3 residues: CASSLFAKPGNNEQFF. The DNA of the CDR3 is TGTGCCAGCAGCTTATTTGCTAAGCCGGGGAACAATGAGCAGTTCTTC.

The DNA for the CDR3 is TGTGCCAGCAGCCCCCAGGCGGGGCCCCAGCCCCAGCATTTT. Its protein product is CASSPQAGPQPQHF. V is TRBV7-9 and J is TRBJ1-5, with D perhaps TRBD1 (5 bases). V lost 5 bases, J lost 7 bases, and 15 bases lay in between. The germline CDR1 and CDR2 sequences are SEHNR and FQNEAQ (reference sequence). The CDR3 has 14 residues.

This chain links TRBV5-4 with TRBJ2-4; possible D gene TRBD1, 6 bases. Trimming took off 3 bases at V and 4 bases at J, with 14 bases between the two ends. The CDR3 totals 15 residues. Germline loops: CDR1 SGHNT, CDR2 YYREEE (reference sequence). The CDR3 DNA follows: TGTGCCAGCAGCTCCTACAGGGATGATAAAAACATTCAGTACTTC. Protein product: CASSSYRDDKNIQYF.